This TCR beta chain was captured in a study of blood T cell repertoires in COVID-19. Study-wide background: Some COVID-19 samples were acute and others convalescent; all came from the United States, Italy and Spain.

Germline V gene lookup returns CDR1 SGDLS and CDR2 YYNGEE. With 0 bases removed from V and 7 bases from J, the gap between germline ends came to 16 bases. This CDR3 is 16 amino acids long. Per the authors' pipeline: The assay estimated nucleated cells by amplifying reference gene primers. Clones were sequenced by immunoSEQ multiplex PCR, and TCRdb holds only the in-frame ones, with some missing. That table supplies the V and J calls and clone size; D and trimming were determined from the DNA. The sample holds about 270,000 clones; about 87% are singletons and the top ten take about 4%. The study recruited people aged about 18 to 95 years across around 23 US areas.

The origin of this receptor is a woman aged 25 to 45 with acute COVID-19. Source material: PBMCs or T cells enriched from blood (not recorded which). The rearrangement uses TRBV9 and TRBJ2-2; D is possibly TRBD1 (7 bases). CDR3 bases: TGTGCCAGCAGCGTAGCTAGTGGGGGGACAGTCGGGGAGCTGTTTTTT. It translates to CASSVASGGTVGELFF.